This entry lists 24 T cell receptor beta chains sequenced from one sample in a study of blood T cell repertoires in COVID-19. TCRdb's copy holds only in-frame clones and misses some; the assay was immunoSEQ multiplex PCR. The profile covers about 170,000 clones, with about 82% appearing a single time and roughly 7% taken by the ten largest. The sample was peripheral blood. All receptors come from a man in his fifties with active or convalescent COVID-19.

CDR3 amino acids: CASSLNPAAYYGYTF. The CDR3 DNA reads as TGTGCCAGCAGCTTGAACCCGGCGGCCTACTATGGCTACACCTTC. The chain employs TRBV5-4 and TRBJ1-2; D uncertain. This CDR3 contains 15 residues. The germline V gene encodes CDR1 SGHNT and CDR2 YYREEE (reference sequence). V shed 1 base and J shed 3 bases, with 13 bases lying between them.

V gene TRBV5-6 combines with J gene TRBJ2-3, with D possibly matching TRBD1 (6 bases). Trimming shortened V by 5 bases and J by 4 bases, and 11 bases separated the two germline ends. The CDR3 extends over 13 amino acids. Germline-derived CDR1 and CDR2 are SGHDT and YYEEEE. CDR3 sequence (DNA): TGTGCCAGCAGAATGCAGGGGTCAGATACGCAGTATTTT. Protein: CASRMQGSDTQYF. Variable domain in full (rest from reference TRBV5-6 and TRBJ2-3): DAGVTQSPTHLIKTRGQQVTLRCSPKSGHDTVSWYQQALGQGPQFIFQYYEEEERQRGNFPDRFSGHQFPNYSSELNVNALLLGDSALYLCASRMQGSDTQYFGPGTRLTVL.

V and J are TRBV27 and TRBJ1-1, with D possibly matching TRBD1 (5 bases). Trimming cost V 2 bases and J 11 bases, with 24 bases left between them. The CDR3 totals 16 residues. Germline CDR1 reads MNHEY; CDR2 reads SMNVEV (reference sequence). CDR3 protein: CASSLEAGLTHFVAFF. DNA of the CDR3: TGTGCCAGCAGTTTAGAAGCAGGGCTTACTCATTTCGTCGCTTTCTTT.

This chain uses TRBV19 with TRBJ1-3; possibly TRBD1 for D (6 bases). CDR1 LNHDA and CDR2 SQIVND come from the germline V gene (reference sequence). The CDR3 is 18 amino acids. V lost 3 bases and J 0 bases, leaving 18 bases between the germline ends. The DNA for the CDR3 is TGTGCCAGTAGTATTTCCCCCGGACAGCCCTTCTCTGGAAACACCATATATTTT. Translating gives CASSISPGQPFSGNTIYF.

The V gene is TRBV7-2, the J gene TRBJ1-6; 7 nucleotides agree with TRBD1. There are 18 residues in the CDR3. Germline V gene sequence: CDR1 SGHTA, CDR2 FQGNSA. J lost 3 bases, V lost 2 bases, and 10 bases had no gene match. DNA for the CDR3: TGTGCCAGCAGCTTAATTTTCGGGCAGGGGGTCTATAATTCACCCCTCCACTTT. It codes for CASSLIFGQGVYNSPLHF.

The CDR3 spells CASSHDRDYEQYF. Here the CDR3 DNA reads TGTGCCAGCAGTCATGACAGGGATTACGAGCAGTACTTC. J is TRBJ2-7 and V is TRBV27; 7 positions agree with TRBD1. The germline V gene encodes CDR1 MNHEY and CDR2 SMNVEV (reference sequence). J was trimmed by 4 bases and V by 5 bases; bases with no gene match: 5. This CDR3 is 13 amino acids long.

Here the CDR3 reads CASSPDTQRPFYGYTF. Here the CDR3 DNA reads TGTGCCAGCAGCCCAGACACCCAACGCCCCTTTTATGGCTACACCTTC. The chain uses TRBV7-2 and TRBJ1-2; no reliable D call. Trimming stripped 5 bases from V and 5 bases from J, with 21 bases between. CDR3 length: 16 amino acids. Germline lookup yields CDR1 SGHTA and CDR2 FQGNSA.

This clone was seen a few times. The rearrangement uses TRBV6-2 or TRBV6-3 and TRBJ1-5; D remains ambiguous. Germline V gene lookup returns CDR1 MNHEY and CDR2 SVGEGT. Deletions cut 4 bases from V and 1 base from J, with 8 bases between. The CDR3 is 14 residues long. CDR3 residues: CASSFSRSNQPQHF. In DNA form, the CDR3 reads TGTGCCAGCAGTTTCTCGAGGAGCAATCAGCCCCAGCATTTT.

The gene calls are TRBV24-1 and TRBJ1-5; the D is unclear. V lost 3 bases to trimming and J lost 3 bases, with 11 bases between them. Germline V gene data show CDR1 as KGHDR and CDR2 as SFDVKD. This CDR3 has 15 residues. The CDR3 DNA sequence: TGTGCCACCAGTGATGCCGGGATCCTCAATCAGCCCCAGCATTTT. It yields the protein CATSDAGILNQPQHF.

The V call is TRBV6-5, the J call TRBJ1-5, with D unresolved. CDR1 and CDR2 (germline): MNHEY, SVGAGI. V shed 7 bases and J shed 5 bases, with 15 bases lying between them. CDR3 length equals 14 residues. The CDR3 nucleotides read TGTGCCAGCACTCCCGGAGGAGGGTATCAGCCCCAGCATTTT. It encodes CASTPGGGYQPQHF.

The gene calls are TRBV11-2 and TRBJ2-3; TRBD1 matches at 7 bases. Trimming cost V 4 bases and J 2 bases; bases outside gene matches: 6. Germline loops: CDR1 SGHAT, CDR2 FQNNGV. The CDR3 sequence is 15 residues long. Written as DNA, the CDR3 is TGTGCCAGCAGCTCCGACAGGGATTCCACAGATACGCAGTATTTT. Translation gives CASSSDRDSTDTQYF. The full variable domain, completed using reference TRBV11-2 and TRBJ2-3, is EAGVAQSPRYKIIEKRQSVAFWCNPISGHATLYWYQQILGQGPKLLIQFQNNGVVDDSQLPKDRFSAERLKGVDSTLKIQPAKLEDSAVYLCASSSDRDSTDTQYFGPGTRLTVL.

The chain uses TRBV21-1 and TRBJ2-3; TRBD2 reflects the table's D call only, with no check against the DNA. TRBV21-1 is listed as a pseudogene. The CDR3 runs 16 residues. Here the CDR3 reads CASSNLSGGRTDTQYF. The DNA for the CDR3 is TGTGCCAGCAGCAACTTGTCGGGGGGAAGAACAGATACGCAGTATTTT.

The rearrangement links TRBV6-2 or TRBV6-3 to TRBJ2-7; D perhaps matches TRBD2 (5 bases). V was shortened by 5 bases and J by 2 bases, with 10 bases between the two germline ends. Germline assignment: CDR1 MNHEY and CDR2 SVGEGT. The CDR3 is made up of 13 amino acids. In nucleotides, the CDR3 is TGTGCCAGCAGTCGGACGGGGACCTACGAGCAGTACTTC. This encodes CASSRTGTYEQYF.

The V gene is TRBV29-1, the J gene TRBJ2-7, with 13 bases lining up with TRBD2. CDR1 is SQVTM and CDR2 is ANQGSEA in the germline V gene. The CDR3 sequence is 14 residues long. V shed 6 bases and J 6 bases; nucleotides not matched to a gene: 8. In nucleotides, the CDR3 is TGCAGCGTCGCACTAGCGGGAGGGCCAAGCGAGCAGTACTTC. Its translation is CSVALAGGPSEQYF.

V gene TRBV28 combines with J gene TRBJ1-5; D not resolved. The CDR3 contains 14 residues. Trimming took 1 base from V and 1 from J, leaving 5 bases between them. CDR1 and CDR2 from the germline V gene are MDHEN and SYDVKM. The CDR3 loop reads CASSLYGSNQPQHF. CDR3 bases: TGTGCCAGCAGTTTATATGGCAGCAATCAGCCCCAGCATTTT.

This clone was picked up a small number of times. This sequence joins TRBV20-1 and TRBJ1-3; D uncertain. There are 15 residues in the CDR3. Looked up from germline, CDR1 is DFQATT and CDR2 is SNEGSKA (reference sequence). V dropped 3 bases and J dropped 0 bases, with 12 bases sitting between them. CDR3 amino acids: CSASIFGGSGNTIYF. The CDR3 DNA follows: TGCAGTGCTAGTATATTCGGAGGCTCTGGAAACACCATATATTTT.

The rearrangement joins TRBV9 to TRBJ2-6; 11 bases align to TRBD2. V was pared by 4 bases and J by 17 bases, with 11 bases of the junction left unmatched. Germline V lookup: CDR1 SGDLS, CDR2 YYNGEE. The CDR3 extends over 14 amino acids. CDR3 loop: CASSLVGLADPVTF. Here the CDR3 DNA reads TGTGCCAGCAGCCTGGTGGGACTAGCGGACCCGGTGACTTTC.

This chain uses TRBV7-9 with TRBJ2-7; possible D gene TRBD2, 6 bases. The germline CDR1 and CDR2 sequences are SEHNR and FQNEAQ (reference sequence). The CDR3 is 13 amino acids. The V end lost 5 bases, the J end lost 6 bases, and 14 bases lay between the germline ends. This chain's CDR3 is CASSDSGVPEQYF. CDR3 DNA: TGTGCCAGCAGCGACTCGGGGGTTCCCGAGCAGTACTTC.

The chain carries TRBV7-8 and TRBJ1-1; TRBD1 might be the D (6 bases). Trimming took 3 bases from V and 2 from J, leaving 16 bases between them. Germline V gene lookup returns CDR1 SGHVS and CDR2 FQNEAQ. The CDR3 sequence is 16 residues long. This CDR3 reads CASSFPPSGVNTEAFF. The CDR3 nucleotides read TGTGCCAGCAGCTTTCCCCCGTCAGGGGTTAACACTGAAGCTTTCTTT. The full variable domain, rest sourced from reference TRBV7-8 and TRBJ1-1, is GAGVSQSPRYKVAKRGQDVALRCDPISGHVSLFWYQQALGQGPEFLTYFQNEAQLDKSGLPSDRFFAERPEGSVSTLKIQRTQQEDSAVYLCASSFPPSGVNTEAFFGQGTRLTVV.

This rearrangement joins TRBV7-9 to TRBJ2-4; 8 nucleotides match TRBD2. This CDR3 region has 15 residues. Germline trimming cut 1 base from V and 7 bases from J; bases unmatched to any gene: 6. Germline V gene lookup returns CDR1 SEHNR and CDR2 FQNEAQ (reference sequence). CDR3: CASSLDLRGRNIQYF. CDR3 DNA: TGTGCCAGCAGCTTAGATTTACGCGGGAGGAACATTCAGTACTTC.

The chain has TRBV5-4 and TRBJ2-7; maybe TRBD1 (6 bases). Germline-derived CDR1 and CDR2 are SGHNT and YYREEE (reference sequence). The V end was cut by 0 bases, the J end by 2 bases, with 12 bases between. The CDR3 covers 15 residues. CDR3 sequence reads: CASSLGQEAPYEQYF. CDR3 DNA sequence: TGTGCCAGCAGCTTGGGACAGGAAGCACCCTACGAGCAGTACTTC.

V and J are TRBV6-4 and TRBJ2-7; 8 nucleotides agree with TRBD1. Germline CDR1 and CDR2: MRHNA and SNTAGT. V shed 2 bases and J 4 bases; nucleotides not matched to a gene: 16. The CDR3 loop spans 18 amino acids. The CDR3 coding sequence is TGTGCCAGCAGTGACGCGCGCGATGGGGGCAGGGGGCTTTACGAGCAGTACTTC. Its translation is CASSDARDGGRGLYEQYF.

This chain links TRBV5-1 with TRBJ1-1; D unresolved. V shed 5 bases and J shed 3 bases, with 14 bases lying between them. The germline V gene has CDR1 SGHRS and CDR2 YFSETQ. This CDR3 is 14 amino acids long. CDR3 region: CASSYEGTYTEAFF. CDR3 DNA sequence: TGCGCCAGCAGTTATGAGGGTACGTACACTGAAGCTTTCTTT.

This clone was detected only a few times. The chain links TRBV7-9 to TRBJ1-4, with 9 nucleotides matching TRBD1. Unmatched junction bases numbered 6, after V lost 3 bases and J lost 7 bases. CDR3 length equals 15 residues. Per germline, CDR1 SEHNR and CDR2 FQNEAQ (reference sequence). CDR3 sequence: CASSFRTGAGEKLFF. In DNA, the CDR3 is TGTGCCAGCAGCTTTAGGACAGGGGCAGGTGAAAAACTGTTTTTT.